Shown below are 2 T cell receptor beta chains from a single sample sequenced in a study of regulatory T cells in long-lasting Graves disease. The authors built TCR beta libraries using iRepertoire HTBI primers and Arm-PCR of CDR3 regions. TCRdb used MiXCR to reprocess the multiplex PCR reads, holding one entry per CDR3 protein. Here the sample spans roughly 610,000 distinct CDR3 sequences, 15% to 20% being singletons. As for time point: newly diagnosed GD, antithyroid drugs for less than 3 months. Isolated PBMC RNA provided the starting material for the TCR library. This sample also belongs to another study, concerning T cells in Graves' hyperthyroidism and ophthalmopathy.

Sequenced material: peripheral blood mononuclear cells (PBMCs), taken at new diagnosis, from a patient treated with antithyroid drugs. The receptors shown here come from a man younger than 30 with Graves disease.

This clonotype was counted only a few times. The CDR3 reads CASSLVPQDLYEQYF. CDR3 sequence (DNA): TGCGCCAGCAGCTTGGTTCCCCAGGACTTATACGAGCAGTACTTC. The J gene is TRBJ2-7, the V gene TRBV5-1; tentative D call: TRBD2 (5 bases). Trimming shortened V by 0 bases and J by 4 bases, and 14 bases separated the two germline ends. Germline V CDR1 and CDR2: SGHRS, YFSETQ. CDR3 length equals 15 residues.

This clonotype occurred many times. The V gene is TRBV2, the J gene TRBJ1-2, with a tentative D call TRBD1 (6 bases). With 9 bases removed from V and 4 bases from J, the gap between germline ends came to 12 bases. The CDR3 sequence is 12 residues long. Germline loops: CDR1 SNHLY, CDR2 FYNNEI. In nucleotides, the CDR3 is TGTGCCAGTACGGGGGCAAGCTATGGCTACACCTTC. Translated, it gives CASTGASYGYTF.